Listed here are 15 T cell receptor beta chains from one sample, sequenced in a study of blood T cells in healthy people across ages. The authors ran a second PCR of 7 to 11 cycles using a sample-barcoded 5' primer and a J-beta primer mix. TCRdb re-called the 5' RACE reads with MiXCR, one entry per CDR3 protein. The repertoire holds around 1.7 million distinct CDR3 sequences, with roughly 28% as singletons. Material for sequencing was blood. The source of these receptors is a woman between 25 and 40 years old in good health.

V is TRBV3-1 and J is TRBJ1-1; possible D gene TRBD1, 6 bases. The V end lost 3 bases, the J end lost 4 bases, and 12 bases lay between the germline ends. The CDR3 is made up of 14 amino acids. CDR1 is LGHDT and CDR2 is YNNKEL in the germline V gene (reference sequence). CDR3 DNA sequence: TGTGCCAGCAGCCAGGGGGCTAGCGTCACTGAAGCTTTCTTT. Residues: CASSQGASVTEAFF.

V is TRBV5-1 and J is TRBJ2-2, with 9 bases lining up with TRBD2. The length of the CDR3 is 19 residues. Trimming cost V 4 bases and J 2 bases; bases outside gene matches: 15. From germline, CDR1 is SGHRS and CDR2 YFSETQ. In nucleotides, the CDR3 is TGCGCCAGCAGCCCCGGTTGGCTAGCGGGGCTCCTTAACACCGGGGAGCTGTTTTTT. This sequence encodes CASSPGWLAGLLNTGELFF.

On this clonotype itself: A read error is possible here, since a much larger clone lies one base away. The V and J genes are TRBV29-1 and TRBJ1-2; TRBD1 matches at 8 bases. Germline V CDR1 and CDR2: SQVTM, ANQGSEA. This CDR3 has 14 residues. The V and J ends lost 5 bases and 5 bases, in that order; junction bases with no gene match: 10. For the CDR3, the DNA is TGCAGCGTTCTTGCCAGGGGGCGAACATATGGCTACACCTTC. This codes for CSVLARGRTYGYTF.

CDR3 coding DNA: TGTGCCAGCAGTCCCTTTGGGGGGTGGGACAGTAACTATGGCTACACCTTC. Residues: CASSPFGGWDSNYGYTF. The V and J genes are TRBV27 and TRBJ1-2; 7 bases map to TRBD1. Trimming took 5 bases from V and 1 from J; bases not matched to a gene: 13. Germline V gives CDR1 MNHEY, CDR2 SMNVEV (reference sequence). CDR3 length: 17 amino acids.

V gene TRBV6-5 combines with J gene TRBJ1-5; possibly TRBD1 for D (6 bases). Between the trimmed V and J ends, which lost 5 bases and 3 bases, there was a span of 14 bases. This CDR3 region has 15 residues. Germline V lookup: CDR1 MNHEY, CDR2 SVGAGI. The CDR3 bases are TGTGCCAGCAGTCTATCGGACAGCGCCAATCAGCCCCAGCATTTT. Its protein product is CASSLSDSANQPQHF.

The rearrangement links TRBV27 to TRBJ1-2; tentatively, D is TRBD1 (6 bases). Trimming took 0 bases from V and 3 from J, leaving 14 bases between them. Germline V gene sequence: CDR1 MNHEY, CDR2 SMNVEV (reference sequence). This CDR3 comprises 16 residues. The CDR3 DNA sequence: TGTGCCAGCAGTTTATCGAGGGCGGGGGGCGACTATGGCTACACCTTC. This encodes CASSLSRAGGDYGYTF.

The V and J genes are TRBV7-9 and TRBJ2-3, with D possibly being TRBD1 (6 bases). CDR3 length: 16 residues. V shed 0 bases and J shed 0 bases, with 10 bases lying between them. The germline gives CDR1 SEHNR, CDR2 FQNEAQ (reference sequence). Here the CDR3 reads CASSLAWGHSTDTQYF. As DNA, the CDR3 is TGTGCCAGCAGCTTAGCATGGGGGCACAGCACAGATACGCAGTATTTT.

This clonotype was seen more than once but under ten times. V usage is TRBV29-1 and J usage is TRBJ2-5, with D perhaps TRBD2 (5 bases). CDR1 and CDR2 from the germline V gene are SQVTM and ANQGSEA. V was shortened by 4 bases and J by 5 bases, with 14 bases between the two germline ends. There are 13 residues in the CDR3. DNA of the CDR3: TGCAGCGTTGGATTAGCCCGAGGGGAGACCCAGTACTTC. The encoded protein is CSVGLARGETQYF.

The chain joins TRBV28 to TRBJ2-1; TRBD1 aligns across 9 bases. The J segment lost 10 bases and the V segment lost 5 bases, leaving 12 bases of the junction unmatched. Germline V gene data show CDR1 as MDHEN and CDR2 as SYDVKM. This CDR3 comprises 15 residues. CDR3 in amino acids: CASSPTGQGGYEQFF. The CDR3 nucleotides are TGTGCCAGCAGTCCGACGGGACAGGGTGGCTACGAGCAGTTCTTC.

The chain has TRBV12-3 or TRBV12-4 and TRBJ2-1; the match to TRBD2 covers 9 bases. CDR3 length: 15 amino acids. J lost 10 bases, V lost 3 bases, and 10 bases had no gene match. The CDR3 nucleotides read TGTGCCAGCAGTTTCGGGCTAGCGGGAAGCAAAGAGCAGTTCTTC. Its translation is CASSFGLAGSKEQFF.

Points on this clonotype: Germline is not matched at one junction end, which may reflect a read error. The V gene is TRBV5-6, the J gene TRBJ2-1, with 7 nucleotides matching TRBD1. Germline CDR1 reads SGHDT; CDR2 reads YYEEEE. The CDR3 covers 19 residues. CDR3 DNA sequence: TGTGTCAGCAGCTTGGGAACAGGGGCCTTACAGGACCCCTACAATGAGCAGTTCTTC. Encoded protein: CVSSLGTGALQDPYNEQFF.

The chain employs TRBV7-2 and TRBJ2-3; 11 bases match TRBD2. There are 14 residues in the CDR3. J was trimmed by 7 bases and V by 7 bases; bases with no gene match: 7. Germline V gene lookup returns CDR1 SGHTA and CDR2 FQGNSA. CDR3: CASNPTSGVNTQYF. DNA for the CDR3: TGTGCCAGCAATCCGACTAGCGGGGTGAATACGCAGTATTTT. The complete variable domain, with remaining parts taken from reference TRBV7-2 and TRBJ2-3, reads GAGVSQSPSNKVTEKGKDVELRCDPISGHTALYWYRQSLGQGLEFLIYFQGNSAPDKSGLPSDRFSAERTGGSVSTLTIQRTQQEDSAVYLCASNPTSGVNTQYFGPGTRLTVL.

This clonotype showed up many times. The chain employs TRBV29-1 and TRBJ1-1; no clear D gene. CDR3 length equals 12 residues. Per the germline V gene, CDR1 is SQVTM and CDR2 is ANQGSEA. V lost 6 bases, J lost 8 bases, and 16 bases lay in between. The CDR3 loop is CSVGRPGGEAFF. DNA for the CDR3: TGCAGCGTGGGCCGGCCTGGTGGGGAAGCTTTCTTT.

This clonotype was observed many times. The chain carries TRBV7-9 and TRBJ2-5, with a possible D match to TRBD1 (5 bases). CDR1 is SEHNR, CDR2 FQNEAQ, per germline (reference sequence). The CDR3 totals 15 residues. Trimming stripped 3 bases from V and 2 bases from J, with 13 bases between. The CDR3 DNA follows: TGTGCCAGCAGCTTGAATCAGTACAGGCAAGAGACCCAGTACTTC. It is translated as CASSLNQYRQETQYF.

This clonotype was observed many times. The chain recombines TRBV20-1 with TRBJ1-2, with TRBD1 as a possible D gene (5 bases). The V end was cut by 6 bases, the J end by 6 bases, with 17 bases between. In germline, CDR1 is DFQATT, CDR2 SNEGSKA (reference sequence). There are 13 residues in the CDR3. CDR3 bases: TGCAGTGCAATTCGGCGGGGCGACCATGGCTACACCTTC. Protein product: CSAIRRGDHGYTF.